This T cell receptor beta chain was documented in a study of cytomegalovirus exposure and HLA in healthy donors. Some clones are missing from TCRdb's copy, which holds only in-frame ones; the method was immunoSEQ multiplex PCR. The sample has about 170,000 clones; about 86% are singletons. Overall study findings and caveats: Cytomegalovirus-associated status was assigned to about 180 TCR beta chains. Rare sequences made up most TCRs, while some public TCRs were found in many donors. In vitro confirmation showed three CMV-associated chains to be CMV antigen specific.

Concerning this clone itself: Its antigen is currently unknown.

The V gene's germline CDR1 is SGDLS and CDR2 YYNGEE. This CDR3 has 18 residues. Trimming removed 3 bases from V and 5 bases from J; junction bases left unmatched: 13. This chain links TRBV9 with TRBJ2-5, with 13 bases fitting TRBD2. This receptor was taken from a woman aged 30 to 39 in good health and CMV-seronegative. Sequencing was carried out using PBMCs. CDR3 DNA: TGTGCCAGCAGCGAACTAGCGGGGGGGGGCATTCCTTTGGAGACCCAGTACTTC. Protein: CASSELAGGGIPLETQYF.